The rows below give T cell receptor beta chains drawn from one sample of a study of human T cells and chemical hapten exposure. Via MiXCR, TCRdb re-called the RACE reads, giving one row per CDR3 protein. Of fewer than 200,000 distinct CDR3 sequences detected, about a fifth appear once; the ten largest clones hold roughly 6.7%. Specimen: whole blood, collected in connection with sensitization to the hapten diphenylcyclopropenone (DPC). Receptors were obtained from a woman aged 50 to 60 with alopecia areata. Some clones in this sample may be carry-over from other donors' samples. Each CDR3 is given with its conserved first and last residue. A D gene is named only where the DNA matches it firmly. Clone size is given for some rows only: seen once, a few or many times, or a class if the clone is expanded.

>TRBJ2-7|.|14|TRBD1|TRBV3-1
TGTGCCAGCAGCCAGGTCGAGGGGGCTAGCGAGCAGTACTTC
CASSQVEGASEQYF
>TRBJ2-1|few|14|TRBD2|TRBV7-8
TGTGCCAGCAGCTTGTCGCTAGCGGACAATGAGCAGTTCTTC
CASSLSLADNEQFF
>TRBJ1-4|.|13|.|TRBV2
TGTGCCAGCACAAGGCAGGGTGGTGAAAAACTGTTTTTT
CASTRQGGEKLFF
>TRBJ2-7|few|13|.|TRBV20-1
TGCAGTGCCCGCCCTGGGGGGACCTACGAGCAGTACTTC
CSARPGGTYEQYF
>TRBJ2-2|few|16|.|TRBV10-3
TGTGCCATCAGTGAGTCAACGGGAGTCTCGTCCGGGGAGCTGTTTTTT
CAISESTGVSSGELFF
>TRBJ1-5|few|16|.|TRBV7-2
TGTGCCAGCAGTCTAGGGAGTGCGGGGCATAATCAGCCCCAGCATTTT
CASSLGSAGHNQPQHF
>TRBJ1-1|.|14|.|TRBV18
TGTGCCAGCTCACCACTTCAGGGGCGCCCTGAAGCTTTCTTT
CASSPLQGRPEAFF
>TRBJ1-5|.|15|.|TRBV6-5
TGTGCCAGCAGCCTAAGGGCTTATAGCAATCAGCCCCAGCATTTT
CASSLRAYSNQPQHF
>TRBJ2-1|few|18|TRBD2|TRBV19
TGTGCCAGTAGTATATGGGCGACTAGCGGGAGTTCCTACAATGAGCAGTTCTTC
CASSIWATSGSSYNEQFF
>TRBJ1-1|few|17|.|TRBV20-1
TGCAGTGCTAGAGAGAGTTTTTGGGGCACCATGGGGACTGAAGCTTTCTTT
CSARESFWGTMGTEAFF
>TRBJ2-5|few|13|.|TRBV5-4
TGTGCCAGCAGCAGCGTAGGGGCAGAGACCCAGTACTTC
CASSSVGAETQYF
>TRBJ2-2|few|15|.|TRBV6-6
TGTGCCAGCAGTTACGGCCAGGGTGGCACCGGGGAGCTGTTTTTT
CASSYGQGGTGELFF
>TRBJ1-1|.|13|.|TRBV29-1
TGCAGCGTCCTATCGCCAGGGAACACTGAAGCTTTCTTT
CSVLSPGNTEAFF
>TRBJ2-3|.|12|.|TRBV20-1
TGCAGTGCTGTTACTAGTAGGGATACGCAGTATTTT
CSAVTSRDTQYF
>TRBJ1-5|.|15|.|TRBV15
TGTGCCACCAGCAGAGATTTGAGGGTCCGGCAGCCCCAGCATTTT
CATSRDLRVRQPQHF
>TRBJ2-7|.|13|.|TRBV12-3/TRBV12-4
TGTGCCAGCAGTCTCGAACTTCAGGTGGAGCAGTACTTC
CASSLELQVEQYF
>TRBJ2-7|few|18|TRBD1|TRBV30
TGTGCCTACCTCACATTAAGAACCGGGACAGGGGGCCCCTACGAGCAGTACTTC
CAYLTLRTGTGGPYEQYF
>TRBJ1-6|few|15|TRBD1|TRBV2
TGTGCCAGCGGGCCGGGACAGTTGGGTAATTCACCCCTCCACTTT
CASGPGQLGNSPLHF
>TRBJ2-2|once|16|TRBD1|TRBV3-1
TGTGCCAGCAGCCAAGCGGGGACAGCGAACACCGGGGAGCTGTTTTTT
CASSQAGTANTGELFF
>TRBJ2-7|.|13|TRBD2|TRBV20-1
TGCAGTGCTGGGACTAGCGGAACCTACGAGCAGTACTTC
CSAGTSGTYEQYF
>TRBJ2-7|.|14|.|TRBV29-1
TGCAGCGTTGGGGACCCGAGACTCTCCTACGAGCAGTACTTC
CSVGDPRLSYEQYF
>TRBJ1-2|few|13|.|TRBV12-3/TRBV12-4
TGTGCCAGCAGGGCCATTGTGAGGGATGGCTACACCTTC
CASRAIVRDGYTF
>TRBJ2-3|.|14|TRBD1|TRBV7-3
TGTGCCAGCAGCCCCCAGGGGGCCGCAGATACGCAGTATTTT
CASSPQGAADTQYF
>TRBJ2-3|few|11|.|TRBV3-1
TGTGCCAGCAGCAACGCAGATACGCAGTATTTT
CASSNADTQYF
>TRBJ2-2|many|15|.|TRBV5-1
TGCGCCAGCAGCTTGGTACGGGTAAACACCGGGGAGCTGTTTTTT
CASSLVRVNTGELFF
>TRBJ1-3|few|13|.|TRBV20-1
TGCAGTGCTGACAGCGCCTCTGGAAACACCATATATTTT
CSADSASGNTIYF
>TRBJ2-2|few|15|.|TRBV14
TGTGCCAGCAGCCAAGTCAGGGGGAACACCGGGGAGCTGTTTTTT
CASSQVRGNTGELFF
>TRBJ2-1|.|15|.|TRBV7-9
TGTGCCAGCAGCTTCAGGGTCGGGTTCTACAATGAGCAGTTCTTC
CASSFRVGFYNEQFF
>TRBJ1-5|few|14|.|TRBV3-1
TGTGCCAGCAGCCGGGGTCTGCATAATCAGCCCCAGCATTTT
CASSRGLHNQPQHF
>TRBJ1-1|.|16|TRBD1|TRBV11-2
TGTGCCAGCAGCTTAGATGCTGGGACAGGTTCAGGTGAAGCTTTCTTT
CASSLDAGTGSGEAFF
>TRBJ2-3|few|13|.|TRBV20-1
TGCAGTGCGTCTCCCCCTCGTGCAGATACGCAGTATTTT
CSASPPRADTQYF
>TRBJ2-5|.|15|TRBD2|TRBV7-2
TGTGCCAGCAGCCCCCTCGGGACTAGCGGAGAGACCCAGTACTTC
CASSPLGTSGETQYF
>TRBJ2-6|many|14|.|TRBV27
TGTGCCAGCAGCGGGATCTCTGGGGCCAACGTCCTGACTTTC
CASSGISGANVLTF
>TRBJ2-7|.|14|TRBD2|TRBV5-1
TGCGCCAGCAGCTTGAGCGGGAGTGCCTACGAGCAGTACTTC
CASSLSGSAYEQYF
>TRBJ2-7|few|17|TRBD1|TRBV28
TGTGCCAGCAGTTTATCAGGGGGCGCTGGGAGAAGGTACGAGCAGTACTTC
CASSLSGGAGRRYEQYF
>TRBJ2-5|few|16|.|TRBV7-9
TGTGCCAGCAGCTTCACGCAATACCGGGCCGGAGAGACCCAGTACTTC
CASSFTQYRAGETQYF
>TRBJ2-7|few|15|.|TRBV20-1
TGCAGTGCTAGATTTCCTAGCGTGATCACCTACGAGCAGTACTTC
CSARFPSVITYEQYF